This T cell receptor beta chain was recovered during a study of blood T cell repertoires in COVID-19. Overall study: Samples of COVID-19 (acute and convalescent) were obtained from the United States, Italy and Spain. From T cells, B-cell-depleted T cells, or PBMCs came the material, which was cDNA or gDNA.

CDR3 length: 13 residues. In the authors' workflow: Amplification with reference gene primers provided the estimates of nucleated cell counts. TCRdb keeps only in-frame clones here, not all; method: immunoSEQ multiplex PCR. D and trimming come from the DNA, and the V and J calls and clone size come from that table. Found here are more than 95,000 clones, about 70% of them singletons; the top ten hold around 5.5%. This TCR came from a man aged 55 to 69 with acute or convalescent COVID-19. The sequencing input was peripheral blood. J is TRBJ2-1 and V is TRBV21-1; TRBD2 is the table's D call, not checked against the DNA. TRBV21-1 is an annotated pseudogene. The CDR3 DNA follows: TGTGCCAGCGGAGGGGAAGGGTACAATGAGCAGTTCTTC. This gives the protein CASGGEGYNEQFF.